The 30 T cell receptor beta chains presented below share a single source sample, sequenced in a study of T-cell memory formation after mild COVID-19. TCRdb re-analysed the 5' RACE reads in MiXCR, keeping a single row per CDR3 protein. The data hold approximately 340,000 distinct CDR3 sequences, with over 10% observed a single time. Sequenced input: PBMCs or a T cell subset sorted from them (not recorded which). The source of these receptors is a man younger than 35 who had mild COVID-19 (a few samples of this study predate the infection). Cell type and time point are not known.

This clonotype was counted between two and nine times. The V and J genes are TRBV5-1 and TRBJ2-3; 8 nucleotides align to TRBD2. This CDR3 comprises 18 residues. Germline lookup yields CDR1 SGHRS and CDR2 YFSETQ. With V trimmed by 1 base and J by 0 bases, 10 bases remained unmatched. Here the CDR3 reads CASSLLRGATGSTDTQYF. The CDR3 DNA reads as TGCGCCAGCAGCTTGTTGCGGGGGGCCACCGGTAGCACAGATACGCAGTATTTT.

This clonotype was recorded many times. This chain connects TRBV4-3 to TRBJ1-6; 8 bases are shared with TRBD1. The CDR3 contains 14 residues. CDR1 and CDR2 from the germline V gene are LGHNA and YSLEER. V dropped 4 bases and J dropped 8; count of bases not matched to a gene: 4. CDR3 sequence: CASSLTGEDSPLHF. CDR3 DNA sequence: TGCGCCAGCAGCCTGACAGGGGAGGATTCACCCCTCCACTTT.

This clonotype has just a few counts. This rearrangement joins TRBV15 to TRBJ1-1; 8 nucleotides line up with TRBD1. The CDR3 is 15 residues long. The V and J ends lost 1 base and 4 bases, in that order; junction bases with no gene match: 5. Germline lookup yields CDR1 LNHNV and CDR2 YYDKDF (reference sequence). The CDR3 DNA is TGTGCCACCAGCAGAGGCACAGGGGGGGGCACTGAAGCTTTCTTT. The encoded protein is CATSRGTGGGTEAFF.

This clonotype was observed a handful of times. The chain joins TRBV7-2 to TRBJ1-2, with D possibly being TRBD1 (6 bases). CDR1 is SGHTA and CDR2 is FQGNSA in the germline V gene. The ends were cut back, 5 bases at V and 4 bases at J, with 17 bases in the middle. CDR3 length: 15 residues. CDR3 sequence: CASSPNGQSFYGYTF. The CDR3 nucleotides are TGTGCCAGCAGCCCGAACGGACAGTCATTCTATGGCTACACCTTC.

The V and J genes are TRBV5-1 and TRBJ2-2; tentative D call: TRBD1 (5 bases). The CDR3 contains 14 residues. V dropped 3 bases and J dropped 4 bases, with 10 bases sitting between them. From germline, CDR1 is SGHRS and CDR2 YFSETQ. CDR3 nucleotides: TGCGCCAGCAGCTCGGTAGGGGCCACCGGGGAGCTGTTTTTT. Protein sequence: CASSSVGATGELFF. The variable domain in full, completed from reference TRBV5-1 and TRBJ2-2, reads KAGVTQTPRYLIKTRGQQVTLSCSPISGHRSVSWYQQTPGQGLQFLFEYFSETQRNKGNFPGRFSGRQFSNSRSEMNVSTLELGDSALYLCASSSVGATGELFFGEGSRLTVL.

The V call is TRBV18, the J call TRBJ2-7, with 7 bases aligning to TRBD1. Trimming at V came to 2 bases and at J to 0 bases, leaving 4 bases not matched to a gene. The CDR3 is made up of 15 amino acids. The germline CDR1 and CDR2 sequences are KGHSH and LQKENI. The CDR3 sequence is CASSPDRANSYEQYF. The CDR3 bases are TGTGCCAGCTCACCAGACAGGGCCAACTCCTACGAGCAGTACTTC. Using reference TRBV18 and TRBJ2-7 for the parts outside the CDR3, the full variable domain is NAGVMQNPRHLVRRRGQEARLRCSPMKGHSHVYWYRQLPEEGLKFMVYLQKENIIDESGMPKERFSAEFPKEGPSILRIQQVVRGDSAAYFCASSPDRANSYEQYFGPGTRLTVT.

This clonotype was counted only a few times. The chain recombines TRBV5-1 with TRBJ1-6, with D possibly TRBD1 on 5 matching bases. This CDR3 spans 17 amino acids. Germline V lookup: CDR1 SGHRS, CDR2 YFSETQ. Deletions cut 0 bases from V and 4 bases from J, with 14 bases between. CDR3 sequence: CASSLEWGAEYNSPLHF. DNA for the CDR3: TGCGCCAGCAGCTTGGAGTGGGGCGCTGAGTATAATTCACCCCTCCACTTT.

The chain links TRBV7-8 to TRBJ2-2; D not resolved. This CDR3 has 16 amino acids. The V end lost 5 bases, the J end lost 0 bases, and 13 bases lay between the germline ends. In germline, CDR1 is SGHVS, CDR2 FQNEAQ. The CDR3 sequence is CASSRLASANTGELFF. CDR3 coding DNA: TGTGCCAGCAGCCGATTAGCATCCGCGAACACCGGGGAGCTGTTTTTT.

This clonotype was detected only a few times. The gene calls are TRBV18 and TRBJ2-3, with no clear D. V was cut by 4 bases and J by 2 bases, with 10 bases left in between. The CDR3 has 14 residues. Germline lookup yields CDR1 KGHSH and CDR2 LQKENI. The CDR3 DNA follows: TGTGCCAGCTCACGAGAGGTGTACACAGATACGCAGTATTTT. Its translation: CASSREVYTDTQYF.

This clonotype appeared many times. The V and J genes are TRBV5-1 and TRBJ2-1; D gene unclear. Deletions cut 0 bases from V and 2 bases from J, with 9 bases between. The CDR3 spans 15 residues. Germline V gene lookup returns CDR1 SGHRS and CDR2 YFSETQ. CDR3 bases: TGCGCCAGCAGCTTGGCCGCTGCCACCTACAATGAGCAGTTCTTC. This encodes CASSLAAATYNEQFF. Full variable domain (missing parts from reference TRBV5-1 and TRBJ2-1): KAGVTQTPRYLIKTRGQQVTLSCSPISGHRSVSWYQQTPGQGLQFLFEYFSETQRNKGNFPGRFSGRQFSNSRSEMNVSTLELGDSALYLCASSLAAATYNEQFFGPGTRLTVL.

The chain has TRBV5-5 and TRBJ2-5; D is possibly TRBD1 (6 bases). Trimming shortened V by 1 base and J by 5 bases, and 15 bases separated the two germline ends. The CDR3 extends over 15 amino acids. CDR1 is SGHKS and CDR2 is YYEKEE in the germline V gene (reference sequence). CDR3 protein: CASSLRTVRVETQYF. Written as DNA, the CDR3 is TGTGCCAGCAGCTTGAGGACAGTTAGAGTGGAGACCCAGTACTTC.

This chain connects TRBV4-1 to TRBJ1-4; 8 bases match TRBD1. The CDR3 has 15 amino acids. With V trimmed by 3 bases and J by 6 bases, 6 bases remained unmatched. Germline V gene data show CDR1 as MGHRA and CDR2 as YSYEKL. The chain's CDR3 is CASSHQGAGDEKLFF. In nucleotides, the CDR3 is TGCGCCAGCAGCCACCAGGGGGCAGGAGATGAAAAACTGTTTTTT.

This clonotype was observed a handful of times. This chain uses TRBV4-3 with TRBJ2-1; TRBD1 matches 7 bases. The J segment lost 8 bases and the V segment lost 5 bases, leaving 12 bases of the junction unmatched. Germline CDR1 is LGHNA and CDR2 is YSLEER. CDR3 size: 15 residues. The CDR3 nucleotides are TGCGCCAGCAGCTACAGGGGATTAGGGAGCGATGAGCAGTTCTTC. Translating it yields CASSYRGLGSDEQFF.

This clonotype was counted a few times. The V gene is TRBV5-6, the J gene TRBJ1-3; D may be TRBD1 (6 bases). CDR1 SGHDT and CDR2 YYEEEE come from the germline V gene. The CDR3 extends over 14 amino acids. Trimming removed 4 bases at V and 3 bases at J, with 11 bases between. CDR3 amino acids: CASSPKTGGNTIYF. The CDR3 DNA reads TGTGCCAGCAGCCCAAAGACAGGTGGAAACACCATATATTTT.

Only a few counts were recorded for this clonotype. This rearrangement joins TRBV7-2 to TRBJ2-3, with TRBD2 matching over 8 bases. CDR3 length equals 17 residues. CDR1 and CDR2 from the germline V gene are SGHTA and FQGNSA. The trim removed 5 bases at V and 0 bases at J, leaving 10 bases unmatched. The CDR3 protein is CASSPFWTSQSTDTQYF. As DNA, the CDR3 is TGTGCCAGCAGCCCCTTCTGGACTAGCCAGAGCACAGATACGCAGTATTTT.

The chain links TRBV11-2 to TRBJ2-3; 8 bases are shared with TRBD2. CDR1 and CDR2 from the germline V gene are SGHAT and FQNNGV. V dropped 1 base and J dropped 6; count of bases not matched to a gene: 12. The CDR3 is 17 amino acids. CDR3 loop: CASSLALVAGGGDTQYF. The CDR3, as DNA: TGTGCCAGCAGCTTAGCCCTCGTGGCGGGGGGCGGGGATACGCAGTATTTT.

The rearrangement joins TRBV12-3 or TRBV12-4 to TRBJ2-7; D might be TRBD2 (5 bases). The CDR3 runs 15 residues. V lost 5 bases to trimming and J lost 5 bases, with 19 bases between them. The chain's CDR3 is CASSRPGAVGNEQYF. CDR3 DNA sequence: TGTGCCAGCAGTCGTCCGGGCGCGGTCGGGAACGAGCAGTACTTC.

The chain combines TRBV10-3 with TRBJ1-1, with 8 bases identical to TRBD1. Germline trimming cut 3 bases from V and 2 bases from J; bases unmatched to any gene: 8. Germline V gene lookup returns CDR1 ENHRY and CDR2 SYGVKD. The CDR3 covers 16 residues. CDR3 nucleotide sequence: TGTGCCATCAGTGACGTTACAGGGGGGTATAACACTGAAGCTTTCTTT. Amino acid sequence: CAISDVTGGYNTEAFF.

This clonotype is a singleton in its sample. The J gene is TRBJ2-7, the V gene TRBV15; TRBD2 matches 13 bases. Germline CDR1 LNHNV, CDR2 YYDKDF (reference sequence). The length of the CDR3 is 15 residues. The DNA of the CDR3 is TGTGCCGCCAGCCGGACTAGCGGGGGTTTCTACGAGCAGTACGTC. It codes for CAASRTSGGFYEQYV.

This clonotype was seen a few times. The chain employs TRBV4-3 and TRBJ2-3; no definite D call. CDR3 length: 14 residues. V was shortened by 0 bases and J by 4 bases, with 8 bases between the two germline ends. Germline CDR1 reads LGHNA; CDR2 reads YSLEER. CDR3 sequence reads: CASSQEKESDTQYF. The CDR3, as DNA: TGCGCCAGCAGCCAAGAGAAAGAGTCAGATACGCAGTATTTT.

The sample holds many counts of this clonotype. The gene calls are TRBV9 and TRBJ2-3, with TRBD2 as a possible D gene (6 bases). This CDR3 region has 15 residues. Trimming removed 4 bases from V and 2 bases from J, with 14 bases in between. The V gene's germline CDR1 is SGDLS and CDR2 YYNGEE. DNA of the CDR3: TGTGCCAGCAGCATACGGTGGGGACTCACAGATACGCAGTATTTT. Translation gives CASSIRWGLTDTQYF.

The chain employs TRBV9 and TRBJ2-1; 9 bases agree with TRBD2. The length of the CDR3 is 15 residues. Trimming took 3 bases from V and 6 from J; bases not matched to a gene: 7. Germline CDR1 is SGDLS and CDR2 is YYNGEE. CDR3 amino acids: CASSGPAGGLNEQFF. The CDR3 bases are TGTGCCAGCAGCGGCCCCGCGGGGGGGCTCAATGAGCAGTTCTTC.

The rearrangement links TRBV24-1 to TRBJ1-3, with no clear D. Germline lookup yields CDR1 KGHDR and CDR2 SFDVKD. V was shortened by 10 bases and J by 3 bases, with 6 bases between the two germline ends. CDR3 length: 11 residues. The CDR3 loop reads CATSLGNTIYF. The CDR3 DNA reads as TGTGCCACTTCCCTTGGAAACACCATATATTTT.

The chain links TRBV6-2 or TRBV6-3 to TRBJ1-4; unclear D gene. This CDR3 has 15 amino acids. Trimming pared 7 bases from V and 0 bases from J, leaving 12 bases between. Looked up from germline, CDR1 is MNHEY and CDR2 is SVGEGT. This CDR3 is CASTQATATNEKLFF. The DNA for the CDR3 is TGTGCCAGCACCCAAGCTACGGCAACTAATGAAAAACTGTTTTTT.

This rearrangement joins TRBV29-1 to TRBJ2-7; D unclear. Germline V gives CDR1 SQVTM, CDR2 ANQGSEA. Between the trimmed V and J ends, which lost 4 bases and 3 bases, there was a span of 13 bases. CDR3 size: 13 residues. Here the CDR3 reads CSVVLPGHYEQYF. CDR3 nucleotide sequence: TGCAGCGTTGTGTTGCCGGGTCACTACGAGCAGTACTTC.

This clonotype was recorded many times. The V and J genes are TRBV15 and TRBJ2-3, with 7 bases lining up with TRBD2. The V gene's germline CDR1 is LNHNV and CDR2 YYDKDF (reference sequence). Losses at the gene ends were 2 bases for V and 4 bases for J; bases not matched to a gene: 9. The CDR3 is 16 amino acids. The CDR3 nucleotides are TGTGCCACCAGCAGATTCACTAGCGCGGGGCCAGATACGCAGTATTTT. It specifies CATSRFTSAGPDTQYF.

This clonotype came up a few times. This sequence joins TRBV6-5 and TRBJ2-7; D is ambiguous. Germline CDR1 reads MNHEY; CDR2 reads SVGAGI. V lost 6 bases, J lost 2 bases, and 14 bases lay in between. The CDR3 length is 14 residues. CDR3 in DNA: TGTGCCAGCAGCCCCGGCTTCGGTACCTACGAGCAGTACTTC. The encoded protein is CASSPGFGTYEQYF.

This clonotype has only a few counts. The chain employs TRBV7-2 and TRBJ2-3, with D uncertain. The CDR3 totals 14 residues. The V gene's germline CDR1 is SGHTA and CDR2 FQGNSA. V shed 5 bases and J shed 0 bases, with 9 bases lying between them. The CDR3: CASSHYKSTDTQYF. The CDR3 DNA reads TGTGCCAGCAGCCATTATAAAAGCACAGATACGCAGTATTTT.

This clonotype was observed many times. The gene calls are TRBV12-5 and TRBJ2-2, with D perhaps TRBD1 or TRBD2 (5 bases each). CDR3 length: 14 residues. V dropped 5 bases and J dropped 5 bases, with 12 bases sitting between them. Germline-derived CDR1 and CDR2 are LGHNT and FRNRAP. CDR3 residues: CASGPGAMTGELFF. DNA of the CDR3: TGTGCTAGTGGTCCCGGGGCTATGACCGGGGAGCTGTTTTTT.

The chain is built from TRBV7-2 and TRBJ2-3; possibly TRBD2 for D (6 bases). There are 15 residues in the CDR3. The germline V gene encodes CDR1 SGHTA and CDR2 FQGNSA. Trimming took 0 bases from V and 8 from J, leaving 15 bases between them. The CDR3 DNA reads TGTGCCAGCAGCTTAGCTACTAGTCTAGCGACTACGCAGTATTTT. Its translation: CASSLATSLATTQYF.